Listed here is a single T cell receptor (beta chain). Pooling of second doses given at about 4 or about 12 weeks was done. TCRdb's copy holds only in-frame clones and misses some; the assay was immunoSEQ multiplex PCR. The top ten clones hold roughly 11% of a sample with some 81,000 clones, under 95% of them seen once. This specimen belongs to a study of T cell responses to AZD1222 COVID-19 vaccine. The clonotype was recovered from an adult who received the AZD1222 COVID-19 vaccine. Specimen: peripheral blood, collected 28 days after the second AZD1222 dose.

The DNA for the CDR3 is TGTGCCAGCAGCCTGGATGGGGACAGGCCCTACGAGCAGTACTTC. Its translation: CASSLDGDRPYEQYF. The V call is TRBV7-2, the J call TRBJ2-7; 8 bases agree with TRBD1. The germline V gene encodes CDR1 SGHTA and CDR2 FQGNSA. Trimming at V came to 5 bases and at J to 2 bases, leaving 8 bases not matched to a gene. The CDR3 length is 15 residues.